These T cell receptor beta chains were read from a single sample in a study of control samples from healthy donors and cancer patients. Here immunoSEQ multiplex PCR was the method, and the copy in TCRdb shows in-frame clones only, minus some. Counted here are about 89,000 clones, approximately 86% occurring once; the ten biggest clones make up about 21%. The sequencing sample was made of blood. These receptors were collected from a man aged 25 to 40 in good health. Each CDR3 is given with its conserved first and last residue. Each record gives: D gene, J gene, V gene, clone size, CDR3 length, CDR3 DNA, CDR3 protein. A D gene is named only where the DNA matches it firmly. A clone size is listed for some rows: how often the clone was seen (once, few, many), or a class if it is expanded.

D gene: .
J gene: TRBJ2-5
V gene: TRBV18
clone size: .
CDR3 length: 14
CDR3 DNA: TGTGCCAGCTCACGGGGCGGCGGGGGCGAGACCCAGTACTTC
CDR3 protein: CASSRGGGGETQYF

D gene: .
J gene: TRBJ2-2
V gene: TRBV11-3
clone size: .
CDR3 length: 12
CDR3 DNA: TGTGCCAGCAGCTCCGCTCCCGGGGAGCTGTTTTTT
CDR3 protein: CASSSAPGELFF

D gene: TRBD2
J gene: TRBJ2-3
V gene: TRBV4-1
clone size: .
CDR3 length: 17
CDR3 DNA: TGCGCCAGCAGCCTCGATGGGACTAGCTCGGGAAAAGATACGCAGTATTTT
CDR3 protein: CASSLDGTSSGKDTQYF

D gene: TRBD2
J gene: TRBJ2-3
V gene: TRBV3-1/TRBV3-2
clone size: .
CDR3 length: 15
CDR3 DNA: TGTGCCAGCCGGACTAGCGGGGGGGTCGCAGATACGCAGTATTTT
CDR3 protein: CASRTSGGVADTQYF

D gene: .
J gene: TRBJ2-6
V gene: TRBV7-9
clone size: few
CDR3 length: 15
CDR3 DNA: TGTGCCAGCAGCGCCGACAGGCACTGGGCCAACGTCCTGACTTTC
CDR3 protein: CASSADRHWANVLTF

D gene: .
J gene: TRBJ1-4
V gene: TRBV5-4
clone size: .
CDR3 length: 13
CDR3 DNA: TGTGCCAGCAGCTTGCAGGGAGGGGAAAAACTGTTTTTT
CDR3 protein: CASSLQGGEKLFF

D gene: TRBD1
J gene: TRBJ2-4
V gene: TRBV7-2
clone size: .
CDR3 length: 14
CDR3 DNA: TGTGCCAGCAGCACCCGGGACAGGGTGAACATTCAGTACTTC
CDR3 protein: CASSTRDRVNIQYF

D gene: .
J gene: TRBJ1-2
V gene: TRBV5-1
clone size: .
CDR3 length: 13
CDR3 DNA: TGCGCCAGCAGCTTGGGTCCAGGCTATGGCTACACCTTC
CDR3 protein: CASSLGPGYGYTF

D gene: TRBD1
J gene: TRBJ1-1
V gene: TRBV2
clone size: .
CDR3 length: 15
CDR3 DNA: TGTGCCGGGGATGGGACAGGGAGTCCGGGCACTGAAGCTTTCTTT
CDR3 protein: CAGDGTGSPGTEAFF

D gene: .
J gene: TRBJ1-5
V gene: TRBV3-1/TRBV3-2
clone size: .
CDR3 length: 15
CDR3 DNA: TGTGCCAGCAGCCCCTCCAACGGGAGGGATCAGCCCCAGCATTTT
CDR3 protein: CASSPSNGRDQPQHF

D gene: .
J gene: TRBJ1-1
V gene: TRBV10-1
clone size: .
CDR3 length: 13
CDR3 DNA: TGCGCCAGCAGTCTTGCGGGGGGCACTGAAGCTTTCTTT
CDR3 protein: CASSLAGGTEAFF

D gene: .
J gene: TRBJ2-1
V gene: TRBV6-6
clone size: .
CDR3 length: 15
CDR3 DNA: TGTGCCAGCAGTTACTCCTCGGGGGATTACAATGAGCAGTTCTTC
CDR3 protein: CASSYSSGDYNEQFF

D gene: .
J gene: TRBJ1-2
V gene: TRBV5-1
clone size: .
CDR3 length: 15
CDR3 DNA: TGCGCCAGCAGCTTGGCCCCAGGGGATAACTATGGCTACACCTTC
CDR3 protein: CASSLAPGDNYGYTF

D gene: TRBD2
J gene: TRBJ2-5
V gene: TRBV7-6
clone size: .
CDR3 length: 16
CDR3 DNA: TGTGCCAGCAGCTTAGATTCTGTTCTAGCGGGGGAGACCCAGTACTTC
CDR3 protein: CASSLDSVLAGETQYF

D gene: .
J gene: TRBJ1-3
V gene: TRBV5-1
clone size: .
CDR3 length: 14
CDR3 DNA: TGCGCCAGCAGCCGTGGGGACTCTGGAAACACCATATATTTT
CDR3 protein: CASSRGDSGNTIYF

D gene: TRBD2
J gene: TRBJ2-1
V gene: TRBV19
clone size: few
CDR3 length: 14
CDR3 DNA: TGTGCCACCCTTACTAGCGGGGGGAGGAATGAGCAGTTCTTC
CDR3 protein: CATLTSGGRNEQFF

D gene: TRBD1
J gene: TRBJ1-1
V gene: TRBV19
clone size: .
CDR3 length: 14
CDR3 DNA: TGTGCCAGTACCATCGGGACAGGGTTCACTGAAGCTTTCTTT
CDR3 protein: CASTIGTGFTEAFF

D gene: TRBD1
J gene: TRBJ1-3
V gene: TRBV7-9
clone size: .
CDR3 length: 14
CDR3 DNA: TGTGCCAGCAGCCGGACAGGGGGTGGAAACACCATATATTTT
CDR3 protein: CASSRTGGGNTIYF

D gene: .
J gene: TRBJ1-1
V gene: TRBV6-5
clone size: .
CDR3 length: 15
CDR3 DNA: TGTGCCAGCAGTTACCATAACTCGGACAGACTGGAAGCTTTCTTT
CDR3 protein: CASSYHNSDRLEAFF

D gene: TRBD1
J gene: TRBJ2-7
V gene: TRBV27
clone size: once
CDR3 length: 16
CDR3 DNA: TGTGCCAGCAGTCCCAGACAGGGCAGTAGTTCCTACGAGCAGTACTTC
CDR3 protein: CASSPRQGSSSYEQYF

D gene: TRBD1
J gene: TRBJ1-2
V gene: TRBV19
clone size: .
CDR3 length: 15
CDR3 DNA: TGTGCCAGTAGTCCCGGAGACAGGGTAGTCTATGGCTACACCTTC
CDR3 protein: CASSPGDRVVYGYTF

D gene: .
J gene: TRBJ1-1
V gene: TRBV6-1
clone size: once
CDR3 length: 14
CDR3 DNA: TGTGCCAGCAGTGAAGTGGGAGATAACACTGAAGCTTTCTTT
CDR3 protein: CASSEVGDNTEAFF

D gene: .
J gene: TRBJ2-1
V gene: TRBV24-1
clone size: once
CDR3 length: 15
CDR3 DNA: TGTGCCACCAGTGATTTGCAGGGCCCCAACAATGAGCAGTTCTTC
CDR3 protein: CATSDLQGPNNEQFF

D gene: TRBD1
J gene: TRBJ1-1
V gene: TRBV7-9
clone size: .
CDR3 length: 14
CDR3 DNA: TGTGCCAGCAGCCCCGGGACAGGGAATGATGAAGCTTTCTTT
CDR3 protein: CASSPGTGNDEAFF

D gene: .
J gene: TRBJ1-1
V gene: TRBV2
clone size: .
CDR3 length: 15
CDR3 DNA: TGTGCCAGCAGTGAAGACTCTCTTATGAACACTGAAGCTTTCTTT
CDR3 protein: CASSEDSLMNTEAFF

D gene: .
J gene: TRBJ2-2
V gene: TRBV19
clone size: .
CDR3 length: 18
CDR3 DNA: TGTGCCAGACGGTGTTCTAGGTGGGGGAGAGAGGACACCGGGGAGCTGTTTTTT
CDR3 protein: CARRCSRWGREDTGELFF

D gene: .
J gene: TRBJ2-2
V gene: TRBV29-1
clone size: .
CDR3 length: 13
CDR3 DNA: TGCAGCGCCGGGACACCGAACACCGGGGAGCTGTTTTTT
CDR3 protein: CSAGTPNTGELFF

D gene: TRBD1
J gene: TRBJ1-2
V gene: TRBV30
clone size: .
CDR3 length: 15
CDR3 DNA: TGTGCCTGGAGTGTGTCCGGACAGGGAAATGGCGGCTACACCTTC
CDR3 protein: CAWSVSGQGNGGYTF

D gene: TRBD1
J gene: TRBJ1-1
V gene: TRBV7-9
clone size: few
CDR3 length: 16
CDR3 DNA: TGTGCCAGCAGCTTAGGGGACAGGGTAGGACTTACTGAAGCTTTCTTT
CDR3 protein: CASSLGDRVGLTEAFF

D gene: .
J gene: TRBJ2-1
V gene: TRBV10-3
clone size: .
CDR3 length: 12
CDR3 DNA: TGTGCCATCAGCCCCCCGGGTGGTGAGCAGTTCTTC
CDR3 protein: CAISPPGGEQFF

D gene: TRBD2
J gene: TRBJ2-3
V gene: TRBV2
clone size: .
CDR3 length: 16
CDR3 DNA: TGTGCCAGCAGCTTGACTAGCGGGGGGTTAACAGATACGCAGTATTTT
CDR3 protein: CASSLTSGGLTDTQYF

D gene: TRBD1
J gene: TRBJ1-5
V gene: TRBV6-1
clone size: once
CDR3 length: 17
CDR3 DNA: TGTGCCAGCAGTGAGCGCAGGGGGCTAAGGAGTAATCAGCCCCAGCATTTT
CDR3 protein: CASSERRGLRSNQPQHF

D gene: TRBD1
J gene: TRBJ2-1
V gene: TRBV5-3
clone size: .
CDR3 length: 15
CDR3 DNA: TGTGCCAGAAGCTGGGACAGGGGGTCCTACAATGAGCAGTTCTTC
CDR3 protein: CARSWDRGSYNEQFF

D gene: TRBD1
J gene: TRBJ1-4
V gene: TRBV7-2
clone size: .
CDR3 length: 16
CDR3 DNA: TGTGCCAGCAGTTCTGAGGGGGCTGCAACTAATGAAAAACTGTTTTTT
CDR3 protein: CASSSEGAATNEKLFF

D gene: .
J gene: TRBJ1-2
V gene: TRBV9
clone size: .
CDR3 length: 12
CDR3 DNA: TGTGCCAGCAGCCCCCTTTTCGGGGGCTACACCTTC
CDR3 protein: CASSPLFGGYTF

D gene: TRBD2
J gene: TRBJ2-1
V gene: TRBV4-1
clone size: .
CDR3 length: 17
CDR3 DNA: TGCGCCAGCAGCCAAGTCGGGGTAGCGGGGGTATACAATGAGCAGTTCTTC
CDR3 protein: CASSQVGVAGVYNEQFF

D gene: .
J gene: TRBJ2-7
V gene: TRBV2
clone size: .
CDR3 length: 14
CDR3 DNA: TGTGCCAGCAATCCCGCGCGGAGCTCCTACGAGCAGTACTTC
CDR3 protein: CASNPARSSYEQYF